This T cell receptor beta chain was found in a study of control samples from healthy donors and cancer patients. Measured with immunoSEQ multiplex PCR; TCRdb has only the in-frame clones, and not every one. The sample lists 98,000 or so clones; around 80% were seen once. The sample consisted of blood. The clonotype originates from a man in his fifties or sixties in good health.

DNA of the CDR3: TGTGCCAGCAGCTCACAGGTCGGGTACAATGAGCAGTTCTTC. It translates to CASSSQVGYNEQFF. This chain uses TRBV11-2 with TRBJ2-1; a weak D match, TRBD1 (5 bases). The V gene's germline CDR1 is SGHAT and CDR2 FQNNGV. V lost 4 bases and J lost 4, with 11 bases in between. The CDR3 spans 14 residues.